The 32 T cell receptor beta chains below were found in one sample sequenced in a study of regulatory T cells in long-lasting Graves disease. Sample time point: newly diagnosed GD, antithyroid drugs for less than 3 months. Following extraction of RNA from PBMCs, that RNA was used to make the TCR library. Sequencing libraries for TCR beta were prepared with iRepertoire HTBI primers and Arm-PCR of CDR3 regions. TCRdb independently ran MiXCR on the multiplex PCR reads; one entry per CDR3 protein. The sample includes roughly 500,000 distinct CDR3 sequences, 13% seen only once; the top ten take roughly 10%. The sample also formed part of further work on T cells in Graves' hyperthyroidism and ophthalmopathy.

This material consisted of peripheral blood mononuclear cells (PBMCs), taken at new diagnosis, from a patient treated with antithyroid drugs. Every receptor here comes from a man aged 25-40 years with Graves disease.

The chain has TRBV27 and TRBJ2-7, with a weak D call TRBD2 (6 bases). The V end lost 6 bases, the J end lost 1 base, and 19 bases lay between the germline ends. This CDR3 comprises 16 residues. The germline gives CDR1 MNHEY, CDR2 SMNVEV (reference sequence). In nucleotides, the CDR3 is TGTGCCAGCAGGCTAACAGGATCTGCGGGGTCCTACGAGCAGTACTTC. This gives the protein CASRLTGSAGSYEQYF.

This clonotype was detected ten times or more. The chain links TRBV6-1 to TRBJ2-2, with no clear D. Trimming took 0 bases from V and 6 from J, leaving 5 bases between them. This CDR3 is built from 13 residues. Germline lookup yields CDR1 MNHNS and CDR2 SASEGT. The CDR3 sequence: CASSEAEAGELFF. CDR3 DNA: TGTGCCAGCAGTGAAGCAGAGGCCGGGGAGCTGTTTTTT.

This clonotype came up many times. The V call is TRBV13, the J call TRBJ2-1; D gene ambiguous. V dropped 5 bases and J dropped 5 bases, with 19 bases sitting between them. This CDR3 region has 16 residues. The germline CDR1 and CDR2 sequences are PRHDT and FYEKMQ (reference sequence). This CDR3 reads CASSTYAVVSNNEQFF. For the CDR3, the DNA is TGTGCCAGCAGCACCTACGCGGTAGTCAGCAACAATGAGCAGTTCTTC. The variable domain in full, with the rest retrieved from reference TRBV13 and TRBJ2-1, is AAGVIQSPRHLIKEKRETATLKCYPIPRHDTVYWYQQGPGQDPQFLISFYEKMQSDKGSIPDRFSAQQFSDYHSELNMSSLELGDSALYFCASSTYAVVSNNEQFFGPGTRLTVL.

This clonotype was seen many times. V usage is TRBV15 and J usage is TRBJ2-7, with D possibly matching TRBD2 (6 bases). This CDR3 comprises 17 residues. V gave up 0 bases and J gave up 4 bases, with 19 bases separating them. Germline CDR1 reads LNHNV; CDR2 reads YYDKDF (reference sequence). CDR3 sequence (DNA): TGTGCCACCAGCAGAGATCGAACTAGCCTGGGAATGTACGAGCAGTACTTC. Translating it yields CATSRDRTSLGMYEQYF.

The chain links TRBV19 to TRBJ2-3; 8 bases agree with TRBD2. CDR3 size: 16 residues. Germline lookup yields CDR1 LNHDA and CDR2 SQIVND (reference sequence). The V gene end was trimmed by 6 bases and the J gene end by 2 bases; junction bases not matched to a gene: 10. CDR3 nucleotides: TGTGCCAGTAGGAGATCTGGCGGGAGGTACACAGATACGCAGTATTTT. The encoded protein is CASRRSGGRYTDTQYF.

This clonotype occurred a few times. The J gene is TRBJ1-1, the V gene TRBV18, with TRBD1 identical over 7 bases. V dropped 2 bases and J dropped 0; count of bases not matched to a gene: 9. The germline CDR1 and CDR2 sequences are KGHSH and LQKENI. This CDR3 spans 17 amino acids. For the CDR3, the DNA is TGTGCCAGCTCACCATTCGACAGGGCGGCGGTGAACACTGAAGCTTTCTTT. Translating it yields CASSPFDRAAVNTEAFF.

This clonotype was detected ten times or more. The chain is built from TRBV11-2 and TRBJ2-3, with TRBD2 as a possible D gene (5 bases). From germline, CDR1 is SGHAT and CDR2 FQNNGV. This CDR3 has 15 residues. Trimming removed 3 bases from V and 5 bases from J, with 15 bases in between. In nucleotides, the CDR3 is TGTGCCAGCAGCTTTCCCTTGGCGGGTGGAGATACGCAGTATTTT. This gives the protein CASSFPLAGGDTQYF.

The genes are TRBV7-3 and TRBJ2-2; 11 nucleotides align to TRBD2. The V and J ends lost 6 bases and 7 bases, in that order; junction bases with no gene match: 7. CDR1 SGHTA and CDR2 FQGTGA come from the germline V gene. The CDR3 length is 15 residues. Here the CDR3 reads CASSRSGRESGELFF. In nucleotides, the CDR3 is TGTGCCAGCAGTCGTAGCGGGAGGGAAAGCGGGGAGCTGTTTTTT.

This clonotype was counted at least ten times. The chain couples TRBV18 to TRBJ1-1, with 9 bases that match TRBD1. The CDR3 has 15 residues. Germline lookup yields CDR1 KGHSH and CDR2 LQKENI. Unmatched junction bases numbered 9, after V lost 4 bases and J lost 6 bases. The CDR3 region is CASSRPGQGIAEAFF. CDR3 bases: TGTGCCAGCTCACGGCCGGGACAGGGTATTGCTGAAGCTTTCTTT.

At least ten counts were recorded for this clonotype. The CDR3 sequence: CASSWGGRNTGELFF. The CDR3 DNA is TGCGCCAGCAGCTGGGGCGGGAGAAACACCGGGGAGCTGTTTTTT. The chain employs TRBV5-1 and TRBJ2-2, with 7 bases lining up with TRBD2. This CDR3 contains 15 residues. Germline values: CDR1 SGHRS, CDR2 YFSETQ. V shed 3 bases and J 2 bases; nucleotides not matched to a gene: 4.

There are many counts of this clonotype. The chain is built from TRBV29-1 and TRBJ1-2; possible D gene TRBD1, 5 bases. This CDR3 region has 13 residues. Trimming removed 0 bases at V and 6 bases at J, with 11 bases between. CDR1 is SQVTM, CDR2 ANQGSEA, per germline. The CDR3 here is CSVEDRGGDGYTF. The CDR3, as DNA: TGCAGCGTTGAAGATCGGGGGGGGGATGGCTACACCTTC.

In this sample, this clonotype turned up many times. The chain joins TRBV20-1 to TRBJ1-1, with 7 bases lining up with TRBD1. The CDR3 contains 14 residues. V dropped 5 bases and J dropped 1; count of bases not matched to a gene: 7. Germline CDR1 reads DFQATT; CDR2 reads SNEGSKA (reference sequence). CDR3 protein: CSALDRAGNTEAFF. The CDR3 nucleotides read TGCAGTGCTTTAGACAGGGCCGGGAACACTGAAGCTTTCTTT.

This chain joins TRBV7-2 and TRBJ2-5, with 9 bases lining up with TRBD2. Germline loops: CDR1 SGHTA, CDR2 FQGNSA. Unmatched junction bases numbered 5, after V lost 0 bases and J lost 3 bases. The CDR3 has 16 amino acids. The CDR3 sequence: CASSLAGTSRKETQYF. The CDR3 bases are TGTGCCAGCAGCTTAGCGGGGACTAGCAGAAAAGAGACCCAGTACTTC.

This rearrangement joins TRBV11-2 to TRBJ1-4, with D hard to call. Germline-derived CDR1 and CDR2 are SGHAT and FQNNGV. The CDR3 is made up of 13 amino acids. V shed 5 bases and J shed 11 bases, with 15 bases lying between them. Written as DNA, the CDR3 is TGTGCCAGCAGCGGGCCAGAGGAAGGGAAACTGTTTTTT. Its protein product is CASSGPEEGKLFF.

A word on this clonotype: A read error may be the cause here, since a much bigger clone is one base away. V is TRBV3-1 and J is TRBJ2-4; possible D gene TRBD1, 6 bases. The V gene's germline CDR1 is LGHDT and CDR2 YNNKEL (reference sequence). The CDR3 loop spans 13 amino acids. The CDR3: CASSQAGTPKQSF. The CDR3 nucleotides read TGTGCCAGCAGCCAAGCTGGGACACCCAAGCAGTCCTTC.

The chain recombines TRBV19 with TRBJ2-7, with D possibly being TRBD2 (5 bases). V was cut by 7 bases and J by 5 bases, with 12 bases left in between. CDR1 LNHDA and CDR2 SQIVND come from the germline V gene (reference sequence). This CDR3 has 12 amino acids. CDR3 in amino acids: CASTSGLHEQYF. CDR3 nucleotide sequence: TGTGCCAGTACATCCGGACTCCACGAGCAGTACTTC.

The chain combines TRBV5-5 with TRBJ2-2, with D unresolved. Germline CDR1 is SGHKS and CDR2 is YYEKEE (reference sequence). Trimming took off 1 base at V and 4 bases at J, with 8 bases between the two ends. This CDR3 is built from 14 residues. CDR3 in DNA: TGTGCCAGCAGCTTGATAACCGCCACCGGGGAGCTGTTTTTT. It encodes CASSLITATGELFF.

This clonotype was seen a handful of times. The chain has TRBV2 and TRBJ1-3, with D uncertain. Trimming took off 5 bases at V and 0 bases at J, with 8 bases between the two ends. Germline V gene lookup returns CDR1 SNHLY and CDR2 FYNNEI. The CDR3 consists of 14 residues. In DNA, the CDR3 is TGTGCCAGCAGTCTTGACACCTCTGGAAACACCATATATTTT. The encoded protein is CASSLDTSGNTIYF.

This clonotype came up many times. The V and J genes are TRBV5-1 and TRBJ2-2; possible D gene TRBD2, 6 bases. The CDR3 totals 14 residues. Germline assignment: CDR1 SGHRS and CDR2 YFSETQ. V lost 4 bases and J 7 bases, leaving 14 bases between the germline ends. The CDR3 region is CASSPARGVGELFF. Here the CDR3 DNA reads TGCGCCAGCAGCCCCGCCCGCGGGGTCGGGGAGCTGTTTTTT.

This clonotype has a count of ten or more. This chain uses TRBV28 with TRBJ1-1; a weak D match, TRBD1 (5 bases). Germline CDR1 and CDR2: MDHEN and SYDVKM. V lost 4 bases and J lost 4, with 13 bases in between. The CDR3 totals 14 residues. The chain's CDR3 is CASSSGGGITEAFF. Here the CDR3 DNA reads TGTGCCAGCAGTTCCGGGGGAGGGATCACTGAAGCTTTCTTT.

The rearrangement uses TRBV6-1 and TRBJ2-3; D unresolved. This CDR3 is 13 amino acids long. V lost 11 bases to trimming and J lost 6 bases, with 18 bases between them. Germline V lookup: CDR1 MNHNS, CDR2 SASEGT. This chain's CDR3 is CASWTGPADTQYF. The CDR3 region has the DNA TGTGCCTCCTGGACCGGACCGGCCGATACGCAGTATTTT.

This clonotype was observed many times. The V call is TRBV6-1, the J call TRBJ1-2; no reliable D call. The germline V gene encodes CDR1 MNHNS and CDR2 SASEGT. The CDR3 is 15 residues long. Trimming took 6 bases from V and 4 from J, leaving 18 bases between them. Written as DNA, the CDR3 is TGTGCCAGCAGCTCCTTGGGGTCGCTCTCCTATGGCTACACCTTC. Its protein is CASSSLGSLSYGYTF.

As concerns this clonotype: This is likely an artifact of a read error, given a far larger clone one base away. The chain recombines TRBV12-3 or TRBV12-4 with TRBJ2-7; no clear D gene. The CDR3 runs to 13 residues. CDR3: CATSAPPRHEQYF. CDR3 nucleotide sequence: TGTGCCACCAGTGCCCCACCGCGCCACGAGCAGTACTTC.

This clonotype ranks as medium-sized. This chain uses TRBV2 with TRBJ2-1; TRBD2 matches at 12 bases. The germline V gene encodes CDR1 SNHLY and CDR2 FYNNEI. The V gene end was trimmed by 3 bases and the J gene end by 11 bases; junction bases not matched to a gene: 2. The CDR3 is made up of 13 amino acids. The CDR3 bases are TGTGCCAGCAGTGAGACTAGCGGGAGAAAGCAGTTCTTC. Protein: CASSETSGRKQFF.

This clonotype came up a few times. This chain joins TRBV19 and TRBJ2-1, with 11 bases matching TRBD2. CDR1 is LNHDA and CDR2 is SQIVND in the germline V gene (reference sequence). CDR3 length equals 16 residues. Trimming took 7 bases from V and 2 from J; bases not matched to a gene: 7. As DNA, the CDR3 is TGTGCCAGTAAGACTAGCGGGGCGATTACCTACAATGAGCAGTTCTTC. Protein: CASKTSGAITYNEQFF.

As concerns this clonotype: A much larger clone lies one base from this, so it may be a read error. This chain joins TRBV7-2 and TRBJ1-1; D gene uncertain. The CDR3 is 14 amino acids. The V and J ends lost 3 bases and 5 bases respectively, with 13 bases between them. CDR1 is SGHTA and CDR2 is FQGNSA in the germline V gene. CDR3: CASSFGLSRTEAFF. In DNA, the CDR3 is TGTGCCAGCAGCTTTGGACTGTCGAGGACTGAAGCTTTCTTT. The whole variable domain, filled in from reference TRBV7-2 and TRBJ1-1, reads GAGVSQSPSNKVTEKGKDVELRCDPISGHTALYWYRQSLGQGLEFLIYFQGNSAPDKSGLPSDRFSAERTGGSVSTLTIQRTQQEDSAVYLCASSFGLSRTEAFFGQGTRLTVV.

In this sample, this clonotype turned up many times. Here the CDR3 DNA reads TGTGCCAGCAGTTTACCGGGACGTCAGGGAAGGTCCAATCAGCCCCAGCATTTT. Residues: CASSLPGRQGRSNQPQHF. The chain carries TRBV27 and TRBJ1-5, with a weak D call TRBD1 (5 bases). Trimming removed 2 bases from V and 3 bases from J, with 20 bases in between. The CDR3 is 18 amino acids. The germline gives CDR1 MNHEY, CDR2 SMNVEV (reference sequence).

This clonotype was found many times. The V gene is TRBV29-1, the J gene TRBJ2-5; 9 bases match TRBD1. The germline gives CDR1 SQVTM, CDR2 ANQGSEA. With V trimmed by 6 bases and J by 4 bases, 24 bases remained unmatched. This CDR3 is 19 amino acids long. The CDR3 reads CSVPIRGHRGRMVIETQYF. CDR3 sequence (DNA): TGCAGCGTACCCATCAGGGGGCACAGGGGGCGCATGGTAATAGAGACCCAGTACTTC.

Many counts were recorded for this clonotype. The rearrangement links TRBV20-1 to TRBJ2-3, with 12 bases lining up with TRBD2. Germline lookup yields CDR1 DFQATT and CDR2 SNEGSKA (reference sequence). The CDR3 length is 14 residues. The trim removed 6 bases at V and 6 bases at J, leaving 7 bases unmatched. CDR3 protein: CSATASGRGDTQYF. In DNA form, the CDR3 reads TGCAGTGCAACTGCTAGCGGGAGGGGTGATACGCAGTATTTT.

This clonotype was seen ten or more times. The gene calls are TRBV12-3 or TRBV12-4 and TRBJ2-5; D might be TRBD1 (5 bases). The CDR3 loop spans 13 amino acids. V was shortened by 3 bases and J by 3 bases, with 8 bases between the two germline ends. The CDR3 sequence is CASSFPTEETQYF. For the CDR3, the DNA is TGTGCCAGCAGTTTCCCGACAGAAGAGACCCAGTACTTC.

This clonotype was counted ten times or more. The chain couples TRBV6-1 to TRBJ1-5, with D possibly TRBD1 on 5 matching bases. Germline-derived CDR1 and CDR2 are MNHNS and SASEGT. Trimming pared 4 bases from V and 3 bases from J, leaving 19 bases between. CDR3 size: 17 residues. The CDR3 is CASSAPTGRLNNQPQHF. DNA of the CDR3: TGTGCCAGCAGTGCACCCACGGGACGATTAAACAATCAGCCCCAGCATTTT.

In the case of this clonotype: A much bigger clone sits one base away, suggesting this may be a read error. The chain combines TRBV6-2 or TRBV6-3 with TRBJ2-6; D gene unclear. The V and J ends lost 7 bases and 5 bases respectively, with 12 bases between them. CDR3 length: 14 amino acids. Germline CDR1 reads MNHEY; CDR2 reads SVGEGT. The CDR3 spells CASNEQIRANVLTF. The CDR3 DNA reads as TGTGCCAGCAATGAACAGATTCGGGCCAACGTCCTGACTTTC.